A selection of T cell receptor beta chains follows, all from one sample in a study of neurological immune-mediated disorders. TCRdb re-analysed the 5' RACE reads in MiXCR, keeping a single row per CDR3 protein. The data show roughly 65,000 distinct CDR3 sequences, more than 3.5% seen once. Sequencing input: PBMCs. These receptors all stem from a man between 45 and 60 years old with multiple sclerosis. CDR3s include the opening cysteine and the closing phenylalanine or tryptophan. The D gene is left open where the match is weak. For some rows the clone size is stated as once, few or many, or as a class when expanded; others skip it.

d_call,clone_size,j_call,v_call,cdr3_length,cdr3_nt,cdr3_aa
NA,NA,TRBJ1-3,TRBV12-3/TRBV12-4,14,TGTGCCAGCATTCACCGTCACTCTGGAAACACCATATATTTT,CASIHRHSGNTIYF
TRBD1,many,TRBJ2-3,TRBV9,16,TGTGCCAGCACCCCATGGACAGGGGGGATTGGAGATACGCAGTATTTT,CASTPWTGGIGDTQYF
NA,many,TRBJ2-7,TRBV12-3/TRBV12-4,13,TGTGCCAGCAGTCTAACAGGGAACTACGAGCAGTACTTC,CASSLTGNYEQYF
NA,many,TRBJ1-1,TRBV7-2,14,TGTGCCAGCAGCTTATCGGGGGGGGACACTGAAGCTTTCTTT,CASSLSGGDTEAFF
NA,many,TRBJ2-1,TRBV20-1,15,TGCAGTGCTAGAGTGTCACACTCTGCCTACAATGAGCAGTTCTTC,CSARVSHSAYNEQFF
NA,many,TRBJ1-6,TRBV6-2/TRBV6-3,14,TGTGCCAGCAGTTACACCAATCGGAATTCACCCCTCCACTTT,CASSYTNRNSPLHF
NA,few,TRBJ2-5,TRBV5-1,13,TGCGCCAGCAACACGGGTGGGGAAGAGACCCAGTACTTC,CASNTGGEETQYF
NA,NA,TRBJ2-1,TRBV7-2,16,TGTGCCAGCAGCTTAGGATACCAAGAAAGATACAATGAGCAGTTCTTC,CASSLGYQERYNEQFF
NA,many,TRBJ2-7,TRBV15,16,TGTGCCACCAGCTCTAACGGGGGAGCCTACCGCTACGAGCAGTACTTC,CATSSNGGAYRYEQYF
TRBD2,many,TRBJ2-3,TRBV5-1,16,TGCGCCAGCAGTCAACTAGCGGCTTCTAGCACAGATACGCAGTATTTT,CASSQLAASSTDTQYF
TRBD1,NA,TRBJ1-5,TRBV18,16,TGTGCCAGCTCACCACCACAGGGGGCGAGCAATCAGCCCCAGCATTTT,CASSPPQGASNQPQHF
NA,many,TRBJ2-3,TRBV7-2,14,TGTGCCAGCAGCTTAAGCTCAGGTCCAGATACGCAGTATTTT,CASSLSSGPDTQYF
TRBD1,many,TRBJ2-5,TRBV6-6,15,TGTGCCAGCAGTTACTCGGGACAGGGGGGCGAGACCCAGTACTTC,CASSYSGQGGETQYF
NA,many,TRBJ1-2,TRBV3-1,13,TGTGCCAGCAGCCAAGATCTTCCGGATGGCTACACCTTC,CASSQDLPDGYTF
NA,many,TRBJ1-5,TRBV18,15,TGTGCCAGCTCAACCGGGGCGAATAGCAATCAGCCCCAGCATTTT,CASSTGANSNQPQHF
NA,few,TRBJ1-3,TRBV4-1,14,TGCGCCAGCAGCCAAGGCCGATCTGGAAAAACCATATATTTT,CASSQGRSGKTIYF
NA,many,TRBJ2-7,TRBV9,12,TGTGCCAGCAGCCCTGGCGACTACGAGCAGTACTTC,CASSPGDYEQYF
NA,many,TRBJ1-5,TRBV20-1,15,TGCAGTGCTAGGGAGACAGGCACGTTCAATCAGCCCCAGCATTTT,CSARETGTFNQPQHF
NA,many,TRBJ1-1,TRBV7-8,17,TGTGCCAGCAGATCCGGGACTCAGGTCAGGGTTTCCACTGAAGCTTTCTTT,CASRSGTQVRVSTEAFF
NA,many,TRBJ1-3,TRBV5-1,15,TGCGCCAGCAGCTTGGGTGAAGTCTCTGGAAACACCATATATTTT,CASSLGEVSGNTIYF
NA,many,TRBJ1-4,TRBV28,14,TGTGCCAGCAGTGAAATCAGGAGTAATGAAAAACTGTTTTTT,CASSEIRSNEKLFF
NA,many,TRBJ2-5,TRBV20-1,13,TGCAGTGCCCTGGATAGTGGACGAGAGACCCAGTACTTC,CSALDSGRETQYF
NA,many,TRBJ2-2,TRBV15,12,TGTGCCACCAGAGGGACGGGGCGGGAGCTGTTTTTT,CATRGTGRELFF
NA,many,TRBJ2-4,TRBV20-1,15,TGCAGTGCTAGTGAGACCGACCTAGCCAAAAACATTCAGTACTTC,CSASETDLAKNIQYF
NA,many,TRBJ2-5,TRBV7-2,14,TGTGCCAGCAGCTTAGGTCTAGGACAAGAGACCCAGTACTTC,CASSLGLGQETQYF
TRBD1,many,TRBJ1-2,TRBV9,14,TGTGCCAGCAGCGGGCGACAGGGGGCCTATGGCTACACCTTC,CASSGRQGAYGYTF
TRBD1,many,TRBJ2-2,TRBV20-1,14,TGCAGTGCCGAAGACAGGGGGCGAACCGGGGAGCTGTTTTTT,CSAEDRGRTGELFF
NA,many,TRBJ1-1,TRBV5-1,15,TGCGCCAGCAGCGCTCGACAGATATCGAACACTGAAGCTTTCTTT,CASSARQISNTEAFF
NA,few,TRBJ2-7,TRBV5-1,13,TGCGCCAGCAGCTTCGGCAGGGTCGACGAGCAGTACTTC,CASSFGRVDEQYF
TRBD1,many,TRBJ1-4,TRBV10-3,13,TGTGCCATCAGGGGGACAGGGGACGAAAAACTGTTTTTT,CAIRGTGDEKLFF
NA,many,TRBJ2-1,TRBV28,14,TGTGCCAGCAGTTTTAAGGGACGAGGGAATGAGCAGTTCTTC,CASSFKGRGNEQFF
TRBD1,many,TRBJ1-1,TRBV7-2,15,TGTGCCAGCAGGATGGACAGGGGAATGAACACTGAAGCTTTCTTT,CASRMDRGMNTEAFF
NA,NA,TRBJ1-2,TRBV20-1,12,TGCAGTGCTGGGGAAAGGGTAGGAGGCTACACCTTC,CSAGERVGGYTF
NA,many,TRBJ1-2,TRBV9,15,TGTGCCAGCAGCGTAGAGATCGCGGGGGCCCGCGGCTACACCTTC,CASSVEIAGARGYTF
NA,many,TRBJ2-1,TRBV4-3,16,TGCGCCAGCAGCCAAGAGTTTCTATCGGGGTCCAATGAGCAGTTCTTC,CASSQEFLSGSNEQFF
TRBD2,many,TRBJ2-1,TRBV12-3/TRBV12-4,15,TGTGCCAGCAGGCCTACTAGCGGGGCTTACAATGAGCAGTTCTTC,CASRPTSGAYNEQFF
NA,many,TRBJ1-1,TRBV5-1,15,TGCGCCAGCAGCTTGTCTGGGGCCGTAAGGACTGAAGCTTTCTTT,CASSLSGAVRTEAFF
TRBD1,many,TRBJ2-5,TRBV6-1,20,TGTGCCAGCAGTACGCCGGGACAGGGGCCTTTGTGGAGCTTTCAAGAGACCCAGTACTTC,CASSTPGQGPLWSFQETQYF
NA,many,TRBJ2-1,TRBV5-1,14,TGCGCCAGCAACAGGCAAACTAACTACAATGAGCAGTTCTTC,CASNRQTNYNEQFF
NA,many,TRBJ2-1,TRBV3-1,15,TGTGCCAGCAGCCGTCACACTGCCTGGTACAATGAGCAGTTCTTC,CASSRHTAWYNEQFF
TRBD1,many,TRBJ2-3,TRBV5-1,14,TGCGCCAGCGGACCGGGACAGGGCTTGGATACGCAGTATTTT,CASGPGQGLDTQYF
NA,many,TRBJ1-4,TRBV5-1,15,TGCGCCAGCAGCTTTGGGAGACCAACTAATGAAAAACTGTTTTTT,CASSFGRPTNEKLFF
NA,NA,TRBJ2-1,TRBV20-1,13,TGCAGTGCTGATGGACAAATAAACAATGAGCAGTTCTTC,CSADGQINNEQFF
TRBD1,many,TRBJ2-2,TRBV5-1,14,TGCGCCAGCAGCCGACAGGGGCCCACCGGGGAGCTGTTTTTT,CASSRQGPTGELFF
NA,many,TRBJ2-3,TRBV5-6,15,TGTGCCAGCAGCTTGGCCCTAGTAGGAGCAGATACGCAGTATTTT,CASSLALVGADTQYF
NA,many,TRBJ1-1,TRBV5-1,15,TGCGCCAGCAGCTTGACCCAGGAAAGGTTCGCTGAAGCTTTCTTT,CASSLTQERFAEAFF
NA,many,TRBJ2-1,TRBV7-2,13,TGTGCCAGCTCGACTAGCAGGGGCAATGAGCAGTTCTTC,CASSTSRGNEQFF
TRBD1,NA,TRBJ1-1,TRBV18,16,TGTGCCAGCTCACCAAGGACAGGGTCGTTAAACGCTGAAGCTTTCTTT,CASSPRTGSLNAEAFF
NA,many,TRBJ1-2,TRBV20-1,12,TGCAGTGTAGGGGGACTTTTGGGTGGCTACACCTTC,CSVGGLLGGYTF
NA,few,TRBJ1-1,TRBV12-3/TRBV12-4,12,TGTGCCAGCAAGGGGCTGAGCACTGAAGCTTTCTTT,CASKGLSTEAFF
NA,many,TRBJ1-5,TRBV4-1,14,TGCGCCGCAGGGACTGGCGGATACAATCAGCCCCAGAATTTT,CAAGTGGYNQPQNF
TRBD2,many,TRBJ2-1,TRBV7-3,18,TGTGCCAGCAGCTTAGCTAGCGGGGGCCCACCAGGCTACAATGAGCAGTTCTTC,CASSLASGGPPGYNEQFF